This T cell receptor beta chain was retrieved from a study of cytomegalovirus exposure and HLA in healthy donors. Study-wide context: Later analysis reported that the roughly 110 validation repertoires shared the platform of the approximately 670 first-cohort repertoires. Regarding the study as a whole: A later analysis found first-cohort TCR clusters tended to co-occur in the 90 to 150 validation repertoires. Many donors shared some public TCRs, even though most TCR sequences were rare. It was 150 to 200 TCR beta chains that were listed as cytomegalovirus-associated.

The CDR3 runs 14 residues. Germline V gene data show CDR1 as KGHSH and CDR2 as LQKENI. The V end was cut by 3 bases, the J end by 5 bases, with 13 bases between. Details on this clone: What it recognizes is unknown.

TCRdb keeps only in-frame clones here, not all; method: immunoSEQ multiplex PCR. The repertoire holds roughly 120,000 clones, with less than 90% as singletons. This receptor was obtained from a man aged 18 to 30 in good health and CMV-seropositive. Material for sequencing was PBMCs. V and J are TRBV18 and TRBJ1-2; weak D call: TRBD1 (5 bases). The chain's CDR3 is CASSPGQGGYGYTF. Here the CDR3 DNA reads TGTGCCAGCTCACCCGGCCAGGGAGGATATGGCTACACCTTC. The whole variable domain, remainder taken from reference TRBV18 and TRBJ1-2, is NAGVMQNPRHLVRRRGQEARLRCSPMKGHSHVYWYRQLPEEGLKFMVYLQKENIIDESGMPKERFSAEFPKEGPSILRIQQVVRGDSAAYFCASSPGQGGYGYTFGSGTRLTVV.